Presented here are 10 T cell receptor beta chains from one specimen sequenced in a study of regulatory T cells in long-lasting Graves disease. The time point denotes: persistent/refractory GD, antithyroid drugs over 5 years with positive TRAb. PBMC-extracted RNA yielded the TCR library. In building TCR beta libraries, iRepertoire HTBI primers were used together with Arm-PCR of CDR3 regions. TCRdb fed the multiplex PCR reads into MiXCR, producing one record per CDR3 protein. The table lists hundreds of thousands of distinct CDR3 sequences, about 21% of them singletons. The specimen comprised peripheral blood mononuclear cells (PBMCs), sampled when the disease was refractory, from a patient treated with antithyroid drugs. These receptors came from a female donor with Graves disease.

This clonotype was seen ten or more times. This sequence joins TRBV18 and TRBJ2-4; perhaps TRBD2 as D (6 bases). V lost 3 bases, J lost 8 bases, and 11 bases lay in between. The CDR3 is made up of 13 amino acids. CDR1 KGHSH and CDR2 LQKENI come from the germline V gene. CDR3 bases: TGTGCCAGCTCACCGAGCAGGGAGGACATTCAGTACTTC. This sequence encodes CASSPSREDIQYF.

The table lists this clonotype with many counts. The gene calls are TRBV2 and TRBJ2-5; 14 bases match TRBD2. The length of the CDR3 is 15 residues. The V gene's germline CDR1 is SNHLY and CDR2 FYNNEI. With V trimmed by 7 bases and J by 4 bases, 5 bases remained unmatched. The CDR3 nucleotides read TGTGCCAGCACGGGGACTAGCGGGAGAGGAGAGACCCAGTACTTC. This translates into CASTGTSGRGETQYF. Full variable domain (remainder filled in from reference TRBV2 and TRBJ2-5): EPEVTQTPSHQVTQMGQEVILRCVPISNHLYFYWYRQILGQKVEFLVSFYNNEISEKSEIFDDQFSVERPDGSNFTLKIRSTKLEDSAMYFCASTGTSGRGETQYFGPGTRLLVL.

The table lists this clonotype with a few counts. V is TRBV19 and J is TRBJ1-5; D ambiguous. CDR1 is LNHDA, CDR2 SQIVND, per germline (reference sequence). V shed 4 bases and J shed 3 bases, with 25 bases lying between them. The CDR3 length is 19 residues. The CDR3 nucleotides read TGTGCCAGTAGTACGGATTATGCAGGTCGAAACGGATACAATCAGCCCCAGCATTTT. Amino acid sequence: CASSTDYAGRNGYNQPQHF.

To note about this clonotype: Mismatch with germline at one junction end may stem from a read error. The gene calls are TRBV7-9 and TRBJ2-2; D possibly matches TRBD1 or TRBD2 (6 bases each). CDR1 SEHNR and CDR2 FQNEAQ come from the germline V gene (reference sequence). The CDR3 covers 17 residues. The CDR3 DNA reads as TGTGCCAGCAGCTACACTAGGGGGAGGCGGAACACCGGGGAGCTGCTTTTT. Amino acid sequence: CASSYTRGRRNTGELLF.

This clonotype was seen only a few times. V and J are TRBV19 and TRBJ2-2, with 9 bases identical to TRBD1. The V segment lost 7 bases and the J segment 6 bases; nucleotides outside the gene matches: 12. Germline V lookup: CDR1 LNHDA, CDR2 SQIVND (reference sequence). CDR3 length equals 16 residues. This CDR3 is CASIRGQGRIPGELFF. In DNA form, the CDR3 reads TGTGCCAGTATCCGGGGACAGGGTAGAATCCCCGGGGAGCTGTTTTTT.

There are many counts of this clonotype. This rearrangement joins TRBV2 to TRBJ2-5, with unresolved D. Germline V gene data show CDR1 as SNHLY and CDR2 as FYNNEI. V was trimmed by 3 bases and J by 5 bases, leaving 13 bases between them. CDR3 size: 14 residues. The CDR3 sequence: CASSETLTRETQYF. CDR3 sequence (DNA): TGTGCCAGCAGTGAGACCCTAACGAGGGAGACCCAGTACTTC.

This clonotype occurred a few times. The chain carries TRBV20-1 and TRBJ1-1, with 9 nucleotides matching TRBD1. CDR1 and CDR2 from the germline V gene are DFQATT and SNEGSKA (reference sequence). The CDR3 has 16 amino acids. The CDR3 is CSPQGGTGKVGTEAFF. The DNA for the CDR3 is TGCAGCCCCCAGGGGGGGACAGGGAAGGTCGGCACTGAAGCTTTCTTT.

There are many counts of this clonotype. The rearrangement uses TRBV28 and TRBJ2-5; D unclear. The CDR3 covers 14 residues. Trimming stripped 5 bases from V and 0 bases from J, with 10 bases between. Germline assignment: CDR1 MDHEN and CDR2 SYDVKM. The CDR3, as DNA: TGTGCCAGCAGTAGACGGGCGTACCAAGAGACCCAGTACTTC. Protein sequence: CASSRRAYQETQYF.

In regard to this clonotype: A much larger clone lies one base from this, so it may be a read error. CDR3 DNA: TGCAGTGCTACACAGAGGCGGGAAGCTTTCTTT. It codes for CSATQRREAFF. V usage is TRBV20-1 and J usage is TRBJ1-1; D gene unclear. The CDR3 extends over 11 amino acids. Looked up from germline, CDR1 is DFQATT and CDR2 is SNEGSKA (reference sequence). With 4 bases removed from V and 8 bases from J, the gap between germline ends came to 11 bases.

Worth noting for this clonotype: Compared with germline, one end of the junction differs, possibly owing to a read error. CDR3 DNA sequence: TGTGCCAGCAGCCAGACTAGTTCCTACAAGCAGTACTTC. Translated, it gives CASSQTSSYKQYF. The chain joins TRBV4-2 to TRBJ2-7; the D gene is possibly TRBD2 (6 bases). Germline CDR1 is LGHNA and CDR2 is YNFKEQ. The CDR3 loop spans 13 amino acids.